Following are 30 T cell receptor beta chains from one sample sequenced in a study of cytomegalovirus exposure and HLA in healthy donors. Amplification used 60 Vbeta primers and 13 Jbeta primers. Clones were sequenced by immunoSEQ multiplex PCR, and TCRdb holds only the in-frame ones, with some missing. The table includes about 120,000 clones, approximately 81% detected once. What was sequenced was PBMCs. These receptors were obtained from a young man in good health and CMV-seropositive.

The J gene is TRBJ2-1, the V gene TRBV30; 12 bases are shared with TRBD1. V shed 2 bases, J shed 6 bases, and the junction held 5 bases outside the gene matches. CDR3 length: 15 residues. Germline CDR1 GTSNPN, CDR2 SVGIG (reference sequence). DNA of the CDR3: TGTGCCTGGAGTCCCGGGACAGGGGGCATCAATGAGCAGTTCTTC. Translated: CAWSPGTGGINEQFF.

This clone was observed a handful of times. The chain couples TRBV6-1 to TRBJ1-3; D call uncertain. V lost 0 bases to trimming and J lost 7 bases, with 7 bases between them. CDR1 MNHNS and CDR2 SASEGT come from the germline V gene. The CDR3 is 13 residues long. The CDR3 bases are TGTGCCAGCAGTGAAGCGCAGAGGAACACCATATATTTT. It codes for CASSEAQRNTIYF.

This clone was picked up a small number of times. The V and J genes are TRBV5-1 and TRBJ2-1, with 7 bases aligning to TRBD1. The germline gives CDR1 SGHRS, CDR2 YFSETQ. This CDR3 spans 15 amino acids. V trimming: 2 bases; J trimming: 3 bases; junction bases outside the gene matches: 5. Written as DNA, the CDR3 is TGCGCCAGCAGCTTAAGACAGGGCCTCTACAATGAGCAGTTCTTC. This encodes CASSLRQGLYNEQFF.

This clone has a handful of counts. J is TRBJ2-1 and V is TRBV4-3; no firm D call. This CDR3 spans 15 amino acids. Per germline, CDR1 LGHNA and CDR2 YSLEER. Trimming stripped 0 bases from V and 3 bases from J, with 9 bases between. CDR3 bases: TGCGCCAGCAGCCAAGATATTTCTAGCTACAATGAGCAGTTCTTC. As protein: CASSQDISSYNEQFF.

This sequence joins TRBV4-3 and TRBJ2-6; possibly TRBD2 for D (6 bases). Trimming cost V 1 base and J 2 bases, with 12 bases left between them. The CDR3 runs to 17 residues. Germline V lookup: CDR1 LGHNA, CDR2 YSLEER. The CDR3 protein is CASSQAGEAAGANVLTF. As DNA, the CDR3 is TGCGCCAGCAGCCAAGCGGGAGAGGCGGCTGGGGCCAACGTCCTGACTTTC.

V is TRBV5-1 and J is TRBJ2-5; the match to TRBD2 covers 9 bases. The end of the DNA fits TRBJ2-7 better, so the J call may be wrong. CDR3 size: 18 residues. The germline gives CDR1 SGHRS, CDR2 YFSETQ. The CDR3 DNA is TGCGCCAGCAGCTTTTTGGGGCGGGGGGGCTCTCCTCACTACGAGCAGTACTTC. Encoded protein: CASSFLGRGGSPHYEQYF.

The genes are TRBV5-1 and TRBJ1-1; 10 bases align to TRBD1. The CDR3 loop spans 14 amino acids. V shed 5 bases, J shed 7 bases, and the junction held 8 bases outside the gene matches. Per germline, CDR1 SGHRS and CDR2 YFSETQ. The CDR3 loop reads CASSVDGTGVEAFF. In nucleotides, the CDR3 is TGCGCCAGCAGTGTCGACGGGACAGGGGTTGAAGCTTTCTTT.

The CDR3 DNA reads TGTGCCAGCAGCCACTCGGTCACAGATACGCAGTATTTT. Translation gives CASSHSVTDTQYF. This chain connects TRBV25-1 to TRBJ2-3; no clear D gene. The V gene's germline CDR1 is MGHDK and CDR2 SYGVNS. This CDR3 spans 13 amino acids. The ends were cut back, 6 bases at V and 2 bases at J, with 9 bases in the middle.

V usage is TRBV7-2 and J usage is TRBJ2-5; 8 bases fit TRBD2. The CDR3 is 15 residues long. Germline V CDR1 and CDR2: SGHTA, FQGNSA. The J segment lost 2 bases and the V segment lost 2 bases, leaving 4 bases of the junction unmatched. CDR3 residues: CASSLFAGGQETQYF. CDR3 nucleotides: TGTGCCAGCAGCTTATTCGCGGGGGGACAAGAGACCCAGTACTTC.

The rearrangement joins TRBV4-3 to TRBJ2-3; TRBD1 agrees at 9 bases. This CDR3 has 14 residues. Trimming cost V 5 bases and J 4 bases; bases outside gene matches: 4. Germline loops: CDR1 LGHNA, CDR2 YSLEER. The CDR3 DNA sequence: TGCGCCAGCAGCTCGGGACAGGGTTCAGATACGCAGTATTTT. Encoded protein: CASSSGQGSDTQYF.

V gene TRBV5-1 combines with J gene TRBJ2-5, with a possible D match to TRBD2 (5 bases). The tail of the sequence fits TRBJ2-7 better, so the J call may be wrong. The germline gives CDR1 SGHRS, CDR2 YFSETQ. The CDR3 consists of 18 residues. The CDR3: CASSFRSLGGSSSYEQYF. CDR3 sequence (DNA): TGCGCCAGCAGCTTTCGATCCCTCGGAGGATCGAGCTCCTACGAGCAGTACTTC.

The rearrangement uses TRBV19 and TRBJ1-2; 7 positions agree with TRBD1. J gave up 2 bases and V 10 bases, and 7 bases lay outside the gene matches. Germline V lookup: CDR1 LNHDA, CDR2 SQIVND (reference sequence). The CDR3 runs 13 residues. CDR3 bases: TGTGCCATACGACAGGGACCGAACTATGGCTACACCTTC. As protein: CAIRQGPNYGYTF.

This clone was detected a few times. This rearrangement joins TRBV5-1 to TRBJ2-1; D is perhaps TRBD2 (5 bases). Germline V gene sequence: CDR1 SGHRS, CDR2 YFSETQ. V was cut by 6 bases and J by 2 bases, with 9 bases left in between. The CDR3 has 13 residues. The CDR3 loop is CASTRAPYNEQFF. The DNA of the CDR3 is TGCGCCAGCACGAGGGCCCCCTACAATGAGCAGTTCTTC. Full variable domain (outside the CDR3, taken from reference TRBV5-1 and TRBJ2-1): KAGVTQTPRYLIKTRGQQVTLSCSPISGHRSVSWYQQTPGQGLQFLFEYFSETQRNKGNFPGRFSGRQFSNSRSEMNVSTLELGDSALYLCASTRAPYNEQFFGPGTRLTVL.

The chain combines TRBV19 with TRBJ2-7; possible D gene TRBD1, 6 bases. V lost 4 bases and J lost 6, with 19 bases in between. Germline V CDR1 and CDR2: LNHDA, SQIVND (reference sequence). The CDR3 extends over 15 amino acids. The CDR3 here is CASSKTRQVPSEQYF. CDR3 nucleotide sequence: TGTGCCAGTAGTAAAACCCGACAGGTGCCCAGCGAGCAGTACTTC.

CDR3 nucleotide sequence: TGTGCCACCAGCAGAGAAGTCAGTTTCAGAAGCTCCTACGAGCAGTACTTC. Its translation: CATSREVSFRSSYEQYF. The V and J genes are TRBV15 and TRBJ2-7; D gene unclear. The CDR3 extends over 17 amino acids. The V gene lost 0 bases and the J gene lost 0 bases, with 15 bases spanning the gap. Germline V gene data show CDR1 as LNHNV and CDR2 as YYDKDF (reference sequence).

The rearrangement uses TRBV9 and TRBJ2-1; 8 bases are shared with TRBD2. CDR1 and CDR2 from the germline V gene are SGDLS and YYNGEE. The CDR3 consists of 18 residues. The junction had 17 bases not matched to a gene; V was cut back by 0 bases and J by 9 bases. The CDR3 spells CASSVGSLAGPLVGEQFF. Written as DNA, the CDR3 is TGTGCCAGCAGCGTAGGGAGTTTAGCGGGACCCCTCGTGGGTGAGCAGTTCTTC.

CDR3 region: CASSLGAGLVAEAFF. CDR3 sequence (DNA): TGCGCCAGCAGCTTGGGAGCAGGGCTCGTCGCTGAAGCTTTCTTT. The gene calls are TRBV5-1 and TRBJ1-1; a weak D match, TRBD1 (5 bases). V lost 0 bases and J 6 bases, leaving 15 bases between the germline ends. Germline assignment: CDR1 SGHRS and CDR2 YFSETQ. CDR3 length: 15 amino acids.

This sequence joins TRBV4-1 and TRBJ2-5; D remains unclear. CDR3 size: 15 residues. The V end was cut by 5 bases, the J end by 3 bases, with 16 bases between. CDR1 is MGHRA and CDR2 is YSYEKL in the germline V gene. The CDR3 protein is CASSLDRPGEETQYF. In DNA form, the CDR3 reads TGCGCCAGCAGCTTAGACCGGCCGGGTGAAGAGACCCAGTACTTC.

The chain recombines TRBV10-3 with TRBJ2-5; 7 positions agree with TRBD2. With V trimmed by 0 bases and J by 4 bases, 8 bases remained unmatched. This CDR3 contains 16 residues. Germline V gene data show CDR1 as ENHRY and CDR2 as SYGVKD. The CDR3 is CAISESGGSKGETQYF. CDR3 bases: TGTGCCATCAGTGAGTCGGGAGGGTCCAAAGGAGAGACCCAGTACTTC.

This clone was recorded only once. This sequence joins TRBV7-2 and TRBJ2-3, with D possibly TRBD1 on 5 matching bases. The CDR3 is 14 amino acids. Germline V gives CDR1 SGHTA, CDR2 FQGNSA. With 4 bases removed from V and 4 bases from J, the gap between germline ends came to 12 bases. CDR3 sequence: CASSSRQFADTQYF. The CDR3 DNA is TGTGCCAGCAGCTCCAGACAGTTCGCAGATACGCAGTATTTT. The whole variable domain, filled in from reference TRBV7-2 and TRBJ2-3, reads GAGVSQSPSNKVTEKGKDVELRCDPISGHTALYWYRQSLGQGLEFLIYFQGNSAPDKSGLPSDRFSAERTGGSVSTLTIQRTQQEDSAVYLCASSSRQFADTQYFGPGTRLTVL.

The genes are TRBV9 and TRBJ1-6, with 10 nucleotides matching TRBD1. The germline V gene encodes CDR1 SGDLS and CDR2 YYNGEE. The CDR3 runs to 17 residues. J was trimmed by 4 bases and V by 4 bases; bases with no gene match: 8. CDR3 sequence reads: CASSSGRDRGYNSPLHF. The CDR3 DNA is TGTGCCAGCAGCTCTGGCCGGGACAGGGGTTATAATTCACCCCTCCACTTT.

V usage is TRBV29-1 and J usage is TRBJ1-1, with a tentative D call TRBD1 (6 bases). The CDR3 extends over 13 amino acids. Germline values: CDR1 SQVTM, CDR2 ANQGSEA. The V gene lost 5 bases and the J gene lost 3 bases, with 13 bases spanning the gap. The CDR3 coding sequence is TGCAGCGTTACCGGGACACTGTACACTGAAGCTTTCTTT. Its translation: CSVTGTLYTEAFF.

The V call is TRBV7-9, the J call TRBJ1-6, with 7 bases fitting TRBD1. The germline CDR1 and CDR2 sequences are SEHNR and FQNEAQ (reference sequence). This CDR3 has 13 amino acids. V was clipped by 8 bases and J by 10 bases; unmatched bases: 8. The chain's CDR3 is CASSTDRASPLHF. In DNA form, the CDR3 reads TGTGCCAGCTCCACCGACAGGGCCTCACCCCTCCACTTT.

The CDR3 sequence is CASSEQPGQGSEQYF. The CDR3 coding sequence is TGTGCCAGCAGTGAACAACCGGGACAGGGCTCCGAGCAGTACTTC. V is TRBV6-1 and J is TRBJ2-7; TRBD1 aligns across 9 bases. J gave up 6 bases and V 2 bases, and 8 bases lay outside the gene matches. Germline values: CDR1 MNHNS, CDR2 SASEGT. The CDR3 is made up of 15 amino acids.

The rearrangement joins TRBV7-8 to TRBJ2-2; possibly TRBD2 for D (6 bases). This CDR3 comprises 16 residues. Germline V gene sequence: CDR1 SGHVS, CDR2 FQNEAQ. V was pared by 5 bases and J by 0 bases, with 13 bases between. CDR3 in amino acids: CASSNTGTPNTGELFF. The CDR3 DNA is TGTGCCAGCAGCAATACCGGGACTCCGAACACCGGGGAGCTGTTTTTT.

The chain combines TRBV30 with TRBJ2-7; D is unclear. The germline V and J ends were trimmed by 0 bases and 3 bases, with 9 bases remaining between them. From germline, CDR1 is GTSNPN and CDR2 SVGIG (reference sequence). CDR3 length: 13 amino acids. The CDR3 protein is CAWSVTVYYEQYF. The CDR3 DNA reads TGTGCCTGGAGTGTAACAGTGTACTACGAGCAGTACTTC.

This clone was picked up one time. The chain recombines TRBV19 with TRBJ1-2, with TRBD1 matching 7 bases. The length of the CDR3 is 18 residues. Unmatched junction bases numbered 18, after V lost 4 bases and J lost 4 bases. Germline assignment: CDR1 LNHDA and CDR2 SQIVND (reference sequence). CDR3 sequence reads: CASSTRPGGGTELYGYTF. CDR3 DNA: TGTGCCAGTAGTACCCGACCCGGGGGCGGGACAGAACTCTATGGCTACACCTTC. The full variable domain, rest sourced from reference TRBV19 and TRBJ1-2, is DGGITQSPKYLFRKEGQNVTLSCEQNLNHDAMYWYRQDPGQGLRLIYYSQIVNDFQKGDIAEGYSVSREKKESFPLTVTSAQKNPTAFYLCASSTRPGGGTELYGYTFGSGTRLTVV.

The CDR3 sequence is CASSLEQGNYGYTF. The CDR3, as DNA: TGCGCCAGCAGCTTGGAACAGGGGAACTATGGCTACACCTTC. The chain uses TRBV5-1 and TRBJ1-2, with 7 nucleotides matching TRBD1. This CDR3 spans 14 amino acids. Germline V gene sequence: CDR1 SGHRS, CDR2 YFSETQ. The junction had 1 base not matched to a gene; V was cut back by 0 bases and J by 2 bases.

This clone occurred a few times. The genes are TRBV5-6 and TRBJ1-1, with 8 bases that match TRBD1. The germline CDR1 and CDR2 sequences are SGHDT and YYEEEE. With V trimmed by 0 bases and J by 2 bases, 3 bases remained unmatched. There are 15 residues in the CDR3. The CDR3 DNA reads TGTGCCAGCAGCTTGGCAGGGGGCCTCAACACTGAAGCTTTCTTT. It codes for CASSLAGGLNTEAFF.

The chain uses TRBV19 and TRBJ2-7; possible D gene TRBD2, 5 bases. The CDR3 sequence is 15 residues long. V gave up 6 bases and J gave up 1 base, with 16 bases separating them. Germline values: CDR1 LNHDA, CDR2 SQIVND (reference sequence). CDR3 coding DNA: TGTGCCAGTAGCTCGAGGGCGCGCGAATCCTACGAGCAGTACTTC. Protein: CASSSRARESYEQYF.